This TCR beta chain was identified in a study of T-cell reconstitution after alpha-beta-depleted transplantation in children. Overall study findings and caveats: The high TCRbeta diversity at day 60 in some patients came from surviving recipient T cells and thymic progenitors.

A remark on this clonotype: As yet, its antigen is unknown.

Germline lookup yields CDR1 MNHEY and CDR2 SVGEGT. Germline trimming cut 3 bases from V and 1 base from J; bases unmatched to any gene: 4. The CDR3 is 17 residues long. A TCRbeta library incorporating unique molecular identifiers was prepared. One entry per CDR3 protein results from TCRdb running MiXCR on the PCR reads. The table lists about 980,000 distinct CDR3 sequences, about 30% of them singletons. The starting material was PBMCs, mostly from graft donor cells, obtained 360 days after TCRalphabeta/CD19-depleted stem cell transplant. The gene calls are TRBV6-2 or TRBV6-3 and TRBJ2-2, with 11 bases that match TRBD2. The sequence derives from a boy younger than two who had a stem cell transplant for SCID, so the T cells may come from the graft donor. The CDR3 sequence: CASSYHGLAGNTGELFF. The CDR3 nucleotides are TGTGCCAGCAGTTATCACGGACTAGCGGGGAACACCGGGGAGCTGTTTTTT.